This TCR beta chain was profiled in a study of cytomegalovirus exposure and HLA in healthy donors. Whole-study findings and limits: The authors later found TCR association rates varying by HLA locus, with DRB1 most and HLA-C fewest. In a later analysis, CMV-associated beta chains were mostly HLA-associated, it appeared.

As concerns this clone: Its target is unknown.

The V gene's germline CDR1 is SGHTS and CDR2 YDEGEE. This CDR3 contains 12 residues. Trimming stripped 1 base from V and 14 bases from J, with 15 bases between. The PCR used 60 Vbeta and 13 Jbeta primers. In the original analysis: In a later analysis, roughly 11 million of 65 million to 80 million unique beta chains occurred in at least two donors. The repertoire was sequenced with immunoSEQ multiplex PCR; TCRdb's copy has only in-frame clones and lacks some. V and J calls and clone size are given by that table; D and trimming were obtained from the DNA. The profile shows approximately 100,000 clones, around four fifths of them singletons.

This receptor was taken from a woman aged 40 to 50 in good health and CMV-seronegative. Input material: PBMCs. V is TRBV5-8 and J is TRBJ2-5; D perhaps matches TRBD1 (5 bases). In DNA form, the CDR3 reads TGTGCCAGCAGCTTGTCAGGGCTGGCCACCTACTTC. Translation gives CASSLSGLATYF.